This T cell receptor beta chain was identified in a study of blood T cells in healthy people across ages. The study, taken as a whole, reports: The study lacked donor CMV status, which possibly confounded expanded clonotype changes.

Sample-barcoded 5' priming and a J-beta primer mix drove a second PCR of about 6 to 12 cycles. Every cDNA molecule bore a tag from a template-switch adaptor containing 12 random nucleotides. TCRdb re-called the 5' RACE reads with MiXCR, one entry per CDR3 protein. This sample yields some 850,000 distinct CDR3 sequences, of which 20% to 30% are seen a single time; less than 3.5% belongs to the top ten. As for this clonotype: The antigen is undetermined. At one of its ends the junction is not consistent with the germline gene, which may arise from a read error.

Isolation recovered at least 6.5 million PBMCs from every sample. These data were likewise used in another study, on T cells of mothers and their children. That source reports: The second PCR's M1S primer added sample barcodes and 2-4 random nucleotides.

The sequenced material came from blood. This sequence was found in a boy aged 5-17 years in good health.

CDR3 sequence (DNA): TGCAGTGCTCCCGGGACAGGGCACAATGATCAGTTCTTC. Its protein is CSAPGTGHNDQFF. V usage is TRBV20-1 and J usage is TRBJ2-1; 9 nucleotides agree with TRBD1. Germline V gene lookup returns CDR1 DFQATT and CDR2 SNEGSKA (reference sequence). The CDR3 length is 13 residues.